This TCR beta chain was identified in a study of vaccination and CD4 T cells after COVID-19. Study information: The authors used overlapping spike peptides from SARS-CoV-2, HCoV-NL63, HCoV-OC43 and HCoV-229E to stimulate cells.

Noted treatment: roughly 11-day PBMC culture with coronavirus spike peptide pools or control peptides (ViraFEST assay). General study results and limits: Post-vaccination, and not before, a median roughly 86% of reactive clones appeared in convalescent patients.

Sequencing of DNA taken from cultured CD4+ T cells relied on the Oncomine TCR Beta short-read assay. One entry per CDR3 protein results from TCRdb running MiXCR on the PCR reads. Among around 8,000 distinct CDR3 sequences, around half were seen once, and the ten largest hold under 25%. The sample holds a few counts of this clonotype. Its target is unknown. This receptor was identified in a human donor who had recovered from COVID-19. The material sequenced was CD4+ T cells from blood, cultured in vitro.

The CDR3 loop is CSAGLAGGFTDTQYF. In DNA form, the CDR3 reads TGCAGTGCCGGACTAGCGGGGGGCTTCACAGATACGCAGTATTTT. The chain is built from TRBV20-1 and TRBJ2-3, with 14 bases aligning to TRBD2. The germline CDR1 and CDR2 sequences are DFQATT and SNEGSKA (reference sequence). J gave up 2 bases and V 6 bases, and 4 bases lay outside the gene matches. The length of the CDR3 is 15 residues.